Reported below is one T cell receptor beta chain. Assay: immunoSEQ multiplex PCR; the TCRdb copy retains only in-frame clones and omits some. Of roughly 170,000 clones listed, more than 80% were seen once; the top ten hold 3.5% to 5.5%. The CDR3 contains 13 residues. In germline, CDR1 is SGHTA, CDR2 FQGTGA. The V end lost 4 bases, the J end lost 1 base, and 7 bases lay between the germline ends. This sample was taken from a study of cytotoxic CD8 clonotypes in ibrutinib-treated CLL. In the study overall: Response was recorded as partial in approximately 24 patients and complete in 2; at median approximately 65 months, approximately 15 remained remitted and about 12 had progressed. After treatment lasting a median roughly 12 months, range 6 to 36, response samples were collected.

The chain links TRBV7-3 to TRBJ1-1, with a tentative D call TRBD1 (5 bases). The sequence derives from a human donor with chronic lymphocytic leukemia. Material: PBMCs, obtained after 24 months of ibrutinib treatment. In DNA form, the CDR3 reads TGTGCCAGCAGCTCCCAGGGGAACACTGAAGCTTTCTTT. Its translation: CASSSQGNTEAFF. The whole variable domain, filled in from reference TRBV7-3 and TRBJ1-1, reads GAGVSQTPSNKVTEKGKYVELRCDPISGHTALYWYRQSLGQGPEFLIYFQGTGAADDSGLPNDRFFAVRPEGSVSTLKIQRTERGDSAVYLCASSSQGNTEAFFGQGTRLTVV.